The 25 T cell receptor beta chains below all came from one sample that was sequenced in a study of esophageal squamous cell carcinoma under preoperative chemotherapy. Noted time point: before preoperative PTX-NDP chemotherapy. TCRdb re-derived calls from the PCR reads in MiXCR, one entry per CDR3 protein. The data contain just over 30,000 distinct CDR3 sequences, 45% to 55% of them singletons. The sample was collected from a patient given preoperative chemotherapy. These receptors came from a human donor with esophageal squamous cell carcinoma. The donor label of this sample is uncertain.

The V gene is TRBV11-2, the J gene TRBJ2-5; D may be TRBD2 (6 bases). The CDR3 totals 15 residues. Germline CDR1 and CDR2: SGHAT and FQNNGV. CDR3 sequence reads: CARGLVGRDPDTQYF. The CDR3 coding sequence is TGTGCTAGGGGCTTAGTGGGGCGGGACCCAGATACCCAGTACTTC.

In its sample, this clonotype was seen a few times. A read error may be the cause here, since a much bigger clone is one base away. CDR3 sequence: CASSPQVIDEQYF. The CDR3 nucleotides are TGTGCCAGCAGTCCCCAGGTTATCGATGAGCAGTACTTC. V usage is TRBV12-3 or TRBV12-4 and J usage is TRBJ2-1, with D unresolved. The J call may be in error: the DNA end matches TRBJ2-7 better. The CDR3 is 13 amino acids.

This clonotype was picked up a small number of times. The chain joins TRBV7-2 to TRBJ2-3; D might be TRBD1 (5 bases). With the DNA end fitting TRBJ2-1 better, the J assignment may be wrong. There are 14 residues in the CDR3. Germline CDR1 reads SGHTA; CDR2 reads FQGNSA. The CDR3 DNA is TGTGCCAGCAGCTCAGGGTCTGGGTACAATGAGCAGTTCTTC. Translated, it gives CASSSGSGYNEQFF.

This clonotype appeared once. The chain couples TRBV7-2 to TRBJ1-6; 7 bases are a match to TRBD1. This CDR3 has 15 residues. The germline CDR1 and CDR2 sequences are SGHTA and FQGNSA. The V segment lost 1 base and the J segment 9 bases; nucleotides outside the gene matches: 6. For the CDR3, the DNA is TGTGCCAGCAGCTTAGACAGGGGCGGAGGTTCACCCCTCCACTTT. It codes for CASSLDRGGGSPLHF.

This clonotype was detected ten times or more. The V call is TRBV12-3 or TRBV12-4, the J call TRBJ1-2; D is ambiguous. The CDR3 covers 14 residues. V was cut by 4 bases and J by 8 bases, with 17 bases left in between. The CDR3 reads CASSSHEPLIGYTF. CDR3 DNA sequence: TGTGCCAGCAGTTCTCACGAACCTCTAATAGGCTACACCTTC.

In this sample, this clonotype turned up many times. The chain couples TRBV7-2 to TRBJ2-1; 15 nucleotides line up with TRBD2. The J call is doubtful: the DNA matches TRBJ2-7 better. In germline, CDR1 is SGHTA, CDR2 FQGNSA. This CDR3 is built from 17 residues. CDR3 region: CASSPGLAGGTSYEQYF. DNA for the CDR3: TGTGCCAGCAGCCCCGGACTAGCGGGAGGGACCTCCTACGAGCAGTACTTC.

Worth noting for this clonotype: One end of the junction varies from germline; a read error may be responsible. The chain has TRBV7-2 and TRBJ2-3; the D gene could be TRBD1 or TRBD2 (6 bases each). This CDR3 has 17 amino acids. Germline loops: CDR1 SGHTA, CDR2 FQGNSA. CDR3 sequence (DNA): TGTGCCAGCAGCAAGGGGATAGCGGCTGGGGGCCCAGATACCCAGTACTTT. Its translation: CASSKGIAAGGPDTQYF.

The chain has TRBV12-3 or TRBV12-4 and TRBJ2-1; D is unresolved. Trimming left V 2 bases short and J 4 bases short, with 6 bases between. The CDR3 extends over 13 amino acids. The CDR3 coding sequence is TGTGCCAGCAGTTTATCTCTTTACAATGAGCAGTTCTTC. Protein product: CASSLSLYNEQFF.

This clonotype was detected many times. This chain connects TRBV19 to TRBJ2-1; 9 bases map to TRBD2. V shed 6 bases, J shed 0 bases, and the junction held 12 bases outside the gene matches. This CDR3 region has 18 residues. Germline V lookup: CDR1 LNHDA, CDR2 SQIVND (reference sequence). The CDR3 DNA reads as TGTGCCAGTAGCAGATTAGCGGGGGTGGTGAGCTCCTACAATGAGCAGTTCTTC. This codes for CASSRLAGVVSSYNEQFF. Together with reference TRBV19 and TRBJ2-1, the CDR3 gives the full variable domain: DGGITQSPKYLFRKEGQNVTLSCEQNLNHDAMYWYRQDPGQGLRLIYYSQIVNDFQKGDIAEGYSVSREKKESFPLTVTSAQKNPTAFYLCASSRLAGVVSSYNEQFFGPGTRLTVL.

This clonotype was picked up a small number of times. This may come from a read error, since a much larger clone is one base off. The DNA for the CDR3 is TGTGCCAGCAACCGACTCAACTACGAGCAGTTCTTC. Translated, it gives CASNRLNYEQFF. The J gene is TRBJ2-1, the V gene TRBV6-1; the D is unclear. The CDR3 is made up of 12 amino acids. Germline-derived CDR1 and CDR2 are MNHNS and SASEGT. V dropped 7 bases and J dropped 10 bases, with 14 bases sitting between them.

The V call is TRBV19, the J call TRBJ2-3, with D unresolved. Trimming shortened V by 8 bases and J by 0 bases, and 12 bases separated the two germline ends. Germline V gene sequence: CDR1 LNHDA, CDR2 SQIVND (reference sequence). This CDR3 is built from 14 residues. CDR3 nucleotides: TGTGCCAGTTCGTATAAACCTAGCACAGATACGCAGTATTTT. This encodes CASSYKPSTDTQYF.

Details on this clonotype: At one end the junction does not follow the germline gene, possibly because of a read error. This chain joins TRBV7-8 and TRBJ2-3; maybe TRBD2 (6 bases). The J call may be incorrect, as the DNA end agrees better with TRBJ2-7. The V gene's germline CDR1 is SGHVS and CDR2 FQNEAQ. The CDR3 runs 14 residues. This CDR3 is CGSSGLGGKDMQYF. CDR3 nucleotide sequence: TGCGGCAGCTCGGGGCTGGGAGGCAAAGATATGCAGTACTTC.

The chain combines TRBV12-3 or TRBV12-4 with TRBJ2-3; TRBD1 is a possible D gene (6 bases). This CDR3 has 13 residues. This CDR3 is CAAQTGGTETQYF. DNA of the CDR3: TGTGCGGCTCAGACAGGTGGCACAGAGACCCAGTATTTT.

This chain links TRBV6-1 with TRBJ2-7; possible D gene TRBD1, 5 bases. This CDR3 region has 11 residues. In germline, CDR1 is MNHNS, CDR2 SASEGT. Trimming cost V 5 bases and J 5 bases, with 7 bases left between them. CDR3 in amino acids: CASSRGHEQYF. The DNA for the CDR3 is TGTGCCAGCAGTAGGGGTCACGAGCAGTACTTC.

This clonotype was observed a handful of times. V and J are TRBV5-6 and TRBJ2-5; no definite D call. The J call may be faulty, since TRBJ2-7 better matches the DNA end. There are 13 residues in the CDR3. Germline V gene sequence: CDR1 SGHDT, CDR2 YYEEEE. The chain's CDR3 is CASSSWVVYEQYF. The CDR3 DNA sequence: TGTGCCAGCAGCTCTTGGGTCGTCTACGAGCAGTACTTC.

In its sample, this clonotype was seen many times. Relative to the germline gene, one junction end is altered; a read error may explain this. The chain is built from TRBV11-3 and TRBJ2-1; weak D call: TRBD1 (6 bases). The CDR3 has 12 amino acids. Germline loops: CDR1 SGHNT, CDR2 YENEEA. The CDR3 DNA reads as TGTGCCAGCAGCTCCGACAGGATGGGGAAAGTCTTC. Encoded protein: CASSSDRMGKVF.

This clonotype was detected a few times. The gene calls are TRBV5-4 and TRBJ2-3; 8 bases match TRBD1. Germline CDR1 is SGHNT and CDR2 is YYREEE (reference sequence). This CDR3 comprises 15 residues. With 4 bases clipped from V and 4 bases from J, the junction kept 8 bases outside the gene matches. The CDR3: CASSRRDRSSDTQYF. CDR3 DNA: TGTGCCAGCAGCCGTCGGGACAGGTCATCAGATACGCAGTATTTT.

V is TRBV7-6 and J is TRBJ2-3; the match to TRBD2 covers 7 bases. The CDR3 runs to 14 residues. The germline CDR1 and CDR2 sequences are SGHVS and FNYEAQ. V shed 6 bases and J 9 bases; nucleotides not matched to a gene: 12. The CDR3 bases are TGTGCCAGCAGGCGGGCTAGCGGCACTGAGACGCAGTATTTT. Translation gives CASRRASGTETQYF.

On this clonotype itself: No conserved phenylalanine or tryptophan ends this CDR3, so it is likely a read error. The DNA is left out, because the CDR3 cannot be placed on it with certainty; the CDR3 is given as TCRdb lists it. This chain links TRBV7-9 with TRBJ2-5; the table's D call of TRBD1 was not tested on the DNA. From its first to its last residue, the CDR3 has 15 amino acids. The germline V gene has CDR1 SEHNR and CDR2 FQNEAQ (reference sequence). The CDR3: CASSPRDNGQESRYL.

The CDR3 is CAGSPPGAGKIQYF. DNA for the CDR3: TGTGCCGGGAGCCCACCCGGGGCAGGGAAGATCCAGTACTTC. The rearrangement uses TRBV7-2 and TRBJ2-4; D might be TRBD1 or TRBD2, each matching 5 bases. The ends were cut back, 11 bases at V and 13 bases at J, with 27 bases in the middle. The germline V gene has CDR1 SGHTA and CDR2 FQGNSA. The CDR3 spans 14 residues.

This chain joins TRBV19 and TRBJ2-5; 10 bases align to TRBD1. The J segment lost 5 bases and the V segment lost 4 bases, leaving 7 bases of the junction unmatched. Germline-derived CDR1 and CDR2 are LNHDA and SQIVND (reference sequence). This CDR3 has 15 residues. The CDR3 here is CASSTGTGAAETQYF. The CDR3 region has the DNA TGTGCCAGTAGTACCGGGACAGGGGCCGCGGAGACCCAGTACTTC.

The V and J genes are TRBV11-1 and TRBJ2-1; the match to TRBD2 covers 7 bases. V dropped 2 bases and J dropped 4; count of bases not matched to a gene: 11. The CDR3 spans 17 residues. CDR1 and CDR2 from the germline V gene are SGHAT and FQDESV (reference sequence). The CDR3 here is CASSLISTGGWYNEQFF. The CDR3 DNA sequence: TGTGCCAGCAGCTTAATCTCTACGGGGGGTTGGTACAATGAGCAGTTCTTC.

This clonotype occurred many times. The chain carries TRBV11-3 and TRBJ2-1, with D hard to call. The end of the DNA aligns better with TRBJ2-7, so the J call may be wrong. There are 14 residues in the CDR3. Per germline, CDR1 SGHNT and CDR2 YENEEA. CDR3 amino acids: CASSLRGTLDEQYF. CDR3 bases: TGTGCCAGCAGCCTGCGCGGTACGCTCGATGAGCAGTACTTC.

This clonotype has at least ten counts. The chain has TRBV7-2 and TRBJ2-3; 11 nucleotides match TRBD1. V lost 6 bases to trimming and J lost 3 bases; unmatched junction nucleotides: 8. Germline CDR1 SGHTA, CDR2 FQGNSA. CDR3 size: 16 residues. CDR3 in amino acids: CASRGQGGRGTDTQYF. CDR3 nucleotides: TGTGCCAGCAGGGGACAGGGGGGGAGAGGGACAGATACGCAGTATTTT.

The V gene is TRBV7-2, the J gene TRBJ2-1; 7 bases are shared with TRBD2. Gene TRBJ2-5 matches the end of the DNA better, so the J call may be wrong. The germline V gene encodes CDR1 SGHTA and CDR2 FQGNSA. The CDR3 length is 15 residues. CDR3 loop: CASSSWAGVQETQYF. In nucleotides, the CDR3 is TGTGCCAGCAGCTCTTGGGCGGGAGTCCAAGAGACCCAGTACTTC.